What follows are 22 T cell receptor beta chains derived from one specimen sequenced in a study of regulatory T cells in long-lasting Graves disease. Time point described: newly diagnosed GD, antithyroid drugs for less than 3 months. The TCR library was made from RNA extracted from PBMCs. Arm-PCR of CDR3 regions and iRepertoire HTBI primers were the basis on which TCR beta libraries were built. Using its own MiXCR run on the multiplex PCR reads, TCRdb lists one record per CDR3 protein. The sample holds 380,000 or so distinct CDR3 sequences; roughly 16% are singletons and the top ten take over 20%. This same sample was also part of a study on T cells in Graves' hyperthyroidism and ophthalmopathy.

The material was peripheral blood mononuclear cells (PBMCs), obtained at new diagnosis, from a patient treated with antithyroid drugs. The receptors originated from a woman under 30 with Graves disease.

V gene TRBV2 combines with J gene TRBJ1-2, with unresolved D. Trimming left V 6 bases short and J 2 bases short, with 19 bases between. CDR1 is SNHLY, CDR2 FYNNEI, per germline. The CDR3 is 16 residues long. The CDR3 is CASSQETAKENYGYTF. CDR3 in DNA: TGTGCCAGCAGCCAAGAGACGGCCAAAGAGAACTATGGCTACACCTTC.

The J gene is TRBJ1-1, the V gene TRBV4-2; no firm D call. V lost 0 bases to trimming and J lost 3 bases, with 11 bases between them. The CDR3 totals 15 residues. Germline V CDR1 and CDR2: LGHNA, YNFKEQ. The CDR3, as DNA: TGTGCCAGCAGCCAAGACGGTACACTCGACACTGAAGCTTTCTTT. Its translation is CASSQDGTLDTEAFF.

The rearrangement joins TRBV7-9 to TRBJ1-1; TRBD1 matches 9 bases. Germline V gene sequence: CDR1 SEHNR, CDR2 FQNEAQ (reference sequence). The CDR3 runs 16 residues. The V and J ends lost 8 bases and 1 base, in that order; junction bases with no gene match: 11. The CDR3 is CASLLLPDRGNTEAFF. DNA of the CDR3: TGTGCCAGCCTATTACTCCCGGACAGGGGGAACACTGAAGCTTTCTTT.

This clonotype appeared many times. This chain links TRBV12-3 or TRBV12-4 with TRBJ2-7, with 10 bases matching TRBD1. With 6 bases clipped from V and 3 bases from J, the junction kept 8 bases outside the gene matches. There are 15 residues in the CDR3. In nucleotides, the CDR3 is TGTGCCAGCAGACTGAACCGGGACAGGGGCTACGAGCAGTACTTC. This encodes CASRLNRDRGYEQYF.

The sample holds a few counts of this clonotype. The genes are TRBV4-2 and TRBJ2-3; 7 bases are a match to TRBD1. With V trimmed by 3 bases and J by 0 bases, 6 bases remained unmatched. CDR1 is LGHNA, CDR2 YNFKEQ, per germline. CDR3 size: 16 residues. CDR3 residues: CASSQGTATSTDTQYF. The CDR3, as DNA: TGTGCCAGCAGCCAGGGGACAGCTACTAGCACAGATACGCAGTATTTT.

This clonotype was observed at least ten times. The CDR3 nucleotides read TGTGCCAGCAGCGGACTAGCGGGAGGGCCCGGGAGGGAGCAGTACTTC. Translation gives CASSGLAGGPGREQYF. V gene TRBV9 combines with J gene TRBJ2-7; 14 positions agree with TRBD2. CDR1 and CDR2 from the germline V gene are SGDLS and YYNGEE. This CDR3 has 16 amino acids. Germline trimming cut 3 bases from V and 7 bases from J; bases unmatched to any gene: 9.

This clonotype was counted between two and nine times. One junction end disagrees with the germline gene, perhaps due to a read error. The chain uses TRBV5-1 and TRBJ2-7; 7 bases fit TRBD1. This CDR3 region has 15 residues. Germline V gene sequence: CDR1 SGHRS, CDR2 YFSETQ. CDR3 loop: CASRLGRQGPYEQYF. The CDR3 DNA reads as TGCGCCAGCAGATTGGGGAGACAGGGACCCTACGAGCAGTACTTC.

The chain couples TRBV28 to TRBJ2-2, with D maybe TRBD2 (7 bases). CDR1 is MDHEN, CDR2 SYDVKM, per germline. Trimming removed 5 bases from V and 6 bases from J, with 16 bases in between. The CDR3 contains 15 residues. The CDR3 DNA reads as TGTGCCAGCAGTGACAACAGGGCGGGAGCCGGGGAGCTGTTTTTT. Translating gives CASSDNRAGAGELFF.

This CDR3 is CASSERGRGPQHF. CDR3 sequence (DNA): TGTGCCAGCAGCGAACGGGGACGGGGGCCCCAGCATTTT. The chain joins TRBV9 to TRBJ1-5; D possibly corresponds to TRBD1 (5 bases). CDR3 length: 13 residues. V was clipped by 3 bases and J by 9 bases, with 13 bases between them. Germline V gives CDR1 SGDLS, CDR2 YYNGEE.

The chain carries TRBV7-3 and TRBJ1-5, with D possibly being TRBD1 (5 bases). This CDR3 spans 13 amino acids. V dropped 5 bases and J dropped 7 bases, with 12 bases sitting between them. Germline V lookup: CDR1 SGHTA, CDR2 FQGTGA. The CDR3 region has the DNA TGTGCCAGCAGCGATAGACAGTTCCAGCCCCAGCATTTT. Its protein product is CASSDRQFQPQHF.

This clonotype was counted many times. The CDR3 sequence: CASSEGTSGARGEQYF. CDR3 nucleotide sequence: TGTGCCAGCAGTGAGGGGACTAGCGGGGCCCGGGGTGAGCAGTACTTC. V and J are TRBV6-1 and TRBJ2-7; 13 positions agree with TRBD2. Germline V lookup: CDR1 MNHNS, CDR2 SASEGT. Trimming removed 3 bases from V and 7 bases from J; junction bases left unmatched: 9. This CDR3 has 16 residues.

This clonotype has a handful of counts. This chain joins TRBV19 and TRBJ2-2; TRBD2 matches 10 bases. Losses at the gene ends were 6 bases for V and 5 bases for J; bases not matched to a gene: 15. This CDR3 contains 18 residues. Looked up from germline, CDR1 is LNHDA and CDR2 is SQIVND (reference sequence). CDR3 amino acids: CASRTLPGSGGATGELFF. DNA for the CDR3: TGTGCCAGTAGGACCCTTCCCGGGAGCGGGGGGGCGACCGGGGAGCTGTTTTTT.

The chain joins TRBV2 to TRBJ1-5, with D maybe TRBD1 (5 bases). V lost 2 bases and J lost 4, with 12 bases in between. Per the germline V gene, CDR1 is SNHLY and CDR2 is FYNNEI. The CDR3 is 15 amino acids. The CDR3 reads CASSERTGGNQPQHF. Written as DNA, the CDR3 is TGTGCCAGCAGTGAAAGGACGGGGGGGAATCAGCCCCAGCATTTT. The whole variable domain, remainder taken from reference TRBV2 and TRBJ1-5, is EPEVTQTPSHQVTQMGQEVILRCVPISNHLYFYWYRQILGQKVEFLVSFYNNEISEKSEIFDDQFSVERPDGSNFTLKIRSTKLEDSAMYFCASSERTGGNQPQHFGDGTRLSIL.

Regarding this clonotype: A single base is all that separates this from a far larger clone, so a read error is likely. V usage is TRBV9 and J usage is TRBJ1-2; D possibly uses TRBD1 or TRBD2 (5 bases each). The J call is doubtful: the DNA matches TRBJ2-1 better. This CDR3 has 15 residues. The germline gives CDR1 SGDLS, CDR2 YYNGEE. The CDR3: CASNVGSDYQGEQFF. The DNA of the CDR3 is TGTGCCAGCAACGTAGGGTCAGACTACCAGGGTGAGCAGTTCTTC.

This clonotype has ten or more counts. The chain joins TRBV30 to TRBJ1-6; the D gene is possibly TRBD1 (6 bases). Germline CDR1 GTSNPN, CDR2 SVGIG (reference sequence). CDR3 length: 16 residues. V lost 0 bases to trimming and J lost 6 bases, with 15 bases between them. The CDR3 spells CAWSVAGLRGNSPLHF. The CDR3 region has the DNA TGTGCCTGGAGTGTGGCAGGACTCAGGGGTAATTCACCCCTCCACTTT.

This clonotype was counted at least ten times. The J gene is TRBJ1-5, the V gene TRBV2, with D hard to call. The CDR3 extends over 14 amino acids. V was clipped by 1 base and J by 6 bases, with 10 bases between them. CDR1 is SNHLY and CDR2 is FYNNEI in the germline V gene. CDR3 sequence (DNA): TGTGCCAGCAGTGAAGATGGGGTAGGTCAGCCCCAGCATTTT. Translation: CASSEDGVGQPQHF.

This clonotype was counted many times. The chain joins TRBV4-1 to TRBJ2-7, with 8 bases lining up with TRBD2. This CDR3 region has 15 residues. V trimming: 5 bases; J trimming: 0 bases; junction bases outside the gene matches: 6. CDR1 and CDR2 from the germline V gene are MGHRA and YSYEKL. CDR3 in DNA: TGCGCCAGCAGCGTAGCGGGGTCGTACTCCTACGAGCAGTACTTC. It yields the protein CASSVAGSYSYEQYF.

This clonotype was picked up many times. V is TRBV11-2 and J is TRBJ2-1, with 11 bases that match TRBD1. This CDR3 comprises 15 residues. Germline CDR1 reads SGHAT; CDR2 reads FQNNGV. J gave up 4 bases and V 5 bases, and 4 bases lay outside the gene matches. Here the CDR3 DNA reads TGTGCCAGCAGCGAGGACAGGGGGCCTTACAATGAGCAGTTCTTC. Protein product: CASSEDRGPYNEQFF.

This clonotype has ten or more counts. The J gene is TRBJ2-2, the V gene TRBV27; TRBD2 agrees at 8 bases. Germline V gene data show CDR1 as MNHEY and CDR2 as SMNVEV (reference sequence). The ends lost 10 bases at V and 7 bases at J; junction bases unmatched: 8. CDR3 size: 13 residues. Here the CDR3 reads CATSGRGGGELFF. Written as DNA, the CDR3 is TGTGCCACCTCCGGGAGGGGAGGCGGGGAGCTGTTTTTT.

The chain recombines TRBV7-9 with TRBJ2-7; TRBD1 agrees at 8 bases. The trim removed 7 bases at V and 9 bases at J, leaving 11 bases unmatched. The CDR3 totals 13 residues. Germline-derived CDR1 and CDR2 are SEHNR and FQNEAQ (reference sequence). CDR3 coding DNA: TGTGCCAGCAAATCCGGACAGGGCTTAGCGCAGTACTTC. Its protein is CASKSGQGLAQYF.

This clonotype has ten or more counts. The rearrangement uses TRBV2 and TRBJ2-7, with a possible D match to TRBD2 (6 bases). The V end lost 4 bases, the J end lost 3 bases, and 19 bases lay between the germline ends. The CDR3 extends over 16 amino acids. Germline CDR1 SNHLY, CDR2 FYNNEI. Here the CDR3 DNA reads TGTGCCAGCAGTGCGAGCTCAGGGACTTTTTACTACGAGCAGTACTTC. Residues: CASSASSGTFYYEQYF.

This clonotype was observed many times. The chain couples TRBV19 to TRBJ1-2; no clear D. Trimming removed 2 bases from V and 6 bases from J, with 16 bases in between. The CDR3 totals 15 residues. Germline CDR1 reads LNHDA; CDR2 reads SQIVND (reference sequence). CDR3 sequence reads: CASSIMVQAVDGYTF. CDR3 sequence (DNA): TGTGCCAGTAGTATAATGGTCCAGGCGGTTGATGGCTACACCTTC.